Included here is one TCR beta chain sequence, with context. This clone was detected once. Its binding antigen is unknown. Base quality data are lacking; no much larger clone is found one base away. This record comes from a study of cytomegalovirus exposure and HLA in healthy donors (dated by TCRdb to between 2016 and 2019). Notes on the research overall: An earlier analysis of approximately 590 of the donors reported 250 to 350 Gb of sequence data and about 100 million unique TCR beta sequences from roughly 180 million T cells. An early release that covered about 600 HLA-typed donors contained 250 to 350 gigabases of sequencing data and around 80 million unique TCR sequences. Of the roughly 400 genotyped donors, roughly 85% fell in the genetic ancestry cluster associated with self-reported Caucasian donors. The study aimed to test whether signatures of past pathogen exposure could be identified by cataloging public T cell receptors. Using immunosequencing, the study profiled T cell repertoires from 500 to 800 subjects and related those repertoires to cytomegalovirus serostatus. In addition to the first cohort of 666 subjects, a separate validation cohort of 120 different subjects was used. High-throughput TCR immunosequencing, statistical association of individual TCRs with disease status, and machine learning were combined to predict cytomegalovirus infection status. To study patterns of TCR occurrence, a later analysis re-analyzed previously published TCR beta repertoires from 650 to 750 donors and added high-resolution HLA genotyping. Rather than using new phenotypic data, the later analysis identified candidate immune exposures from TCR beta sequences and from how often those sequences occurred across donors. An earlier analysis of several hundred of the donors applied high-throughput TCR beta sequencing to assess whether each TCR beta V gene segment acted as functional or pseudogenic. Alongside the repertoire data, information on donor age, sex, ethnicity and CMV serostatus was compiled. A later genetic analysis took genome-wide SNP genotypes for about 55% of the 666 donors and used that subset as a discovery cohort. Every repertoire in the discovery cohort had been generated on one and the same sequencing platform. Both class I and class II loci were covered by HLA typing, at four-digit resolution. The number of typed donors differed by locus: about 629-640 for A, B, C, DRB1 and DQB1; 500 to 550 for DQA1; approximately 600 for DPA1; and about 450 for DPB1. Four or five DR-DQ haplotypes were handled as single units for association and clustering because linkage in the cohort was strong. Among some 410 genotyped donors of the cohort, an average of approximately 220,000 unique TCR beta nucleotide sequences was sequenced per donor, of which 15% to 20% were non-productive.

Libraries were constructed by the immunoSEQ multiplex PCR assay. For the multiplex PCR, a mixture combining 60 forward primers for TCR Vbeta segments and 13 reverse primers for TCR Jbeta segments was used. Amplification of the CDR3 region of rearranged TCR beta genes was performed with a multiplex PCR assay on genomic DNA. On the Illumina HiSeq System, the amplified TCR beta libraries were sequenced as 87-base-pair reads. The original methods were these. A later analysis counted about 80 million unique TCR beta chains across the 650 to 700 repertoires, and around 12 million of these chains were shared by at least two donors. To remove PCR and sequencing errors, raw reads were error-corrected and collapsed into unique sequences using a nearest-neighbor algorithm that merged closely related sequences. CDR3 sequences were aligned to IMGT reference sequences to assign V, D and J gene segments. For a sequence to be retained, a match of at least six nucleotides to both a V gene segment and a J gene segment was required. A rearrangement counted as productive if the CDR3 had no stop codons and remained in frame with V and J, and every other rearrangement counted as non-productive. Following IMGT convention, CDR3 was defined as the stretch from the second conserved V-encoded cysteine to the conserved J-encoded phenylalanine. The earlier analysis of about 500 of the donors excluded sequences that lacked an unambiguous match to a single V gene segment. In an earlier analysis of several hundred of the donors, V segments were called functional above 56.7% productive rearrangements and were called segregating when the between-donor standard deviation exceeded 5%. A statistical classification framework was developed to diagnose cytomegalovirus status using the catalog of TCR beta chain sequences. In a later analysis, V and J genes were assigned by comparing TCR nucleotide sequences against IMGT/GENE-DB human TR gene sequences. A later analysis assigned CDR3 sequences and most-parsimonious VDJ recombination scenarios with the TCRdist pipeline. In a later analysis, each TCR beta chain was defined by its CDR3 amino acid sequence together with its V-gene family, and reads without a unique V-gene family were excluded. A later analysis removed 500 to 650 highly shared, low-generation-probability nucleotide sequences to deal with suspected cross-contamination and a sequencing artifact. In a later analysis, a clonal expansion index was calculated for each public chain from normalized within-repertoire ranks of inferred template counts. In a later analysis, generation probabilities were computed with a VDJ recombination model fitted to out-of-frame rearrangements, and the resulting probabilities were checked against IGoR. A later analysis scored TCR-TCR, TCR-HLA and TCR-CMV co-occurrence with hypergeometric tests, applying a repertoire-size bias correction to TCR pairs. In a later analysis, false discovery rates were estimated by permuting HLA or CMV assignments 20 times. In a later analysis, co-occurring TCRs were grouped using DBSCAN, with TCRdist sequence similarity added in when clustering inside HLA-allele-positive subsets. Repertoires with fewer than 30,000 or more than 120,000 public chains, plus five repertoires with anomalous nucleotide sharing, were excluded from co-occurrence clustering. In TCRdb, the immuneACCESS table is reduced to in-frame sequences with V and J assigned. These tables do not hold every clone; where another copy was compared, an unresolved V gene accounts for under half, and the others remain unexplained. V and J calls and clone size are given by that table; D and trimming were obtained from the DNA. For this sample the table gives 150,000 to 200,000 clones, of which roughly 70% were detected only once. The biggest ten clones account for under 3.5% of the sample.

According to the germline V gene, CDR1 reads SGDLS and CDR2 reads YYNGEE. V trim: 3 bases; J trim: 7 bases; unmatched bases: 8. The CDR3 runs 15 residues from the cysteine to the phenylalanine. Kept here is only the CDR3 DNA, which spans 45 bases and is read in frame from base 1. In total, fewer than 750 healthy bone marrow donors made up the cohort. At the time of sampling, every cohort member was nominally healthy, though immune exposures that went unrecorded were likely present. The donor tested CMV seronegative and was one of the 352 seronegative cohort members. Each donor provided a peripheral blood sample, and peripheral blood mononuclear cells were used for TCR beta sequencing. Genomic DNA was extracted from the blood cell samples with the Qiagen DNeasy Blood Extraction Kit. The research as a whole found: A further reported finding was that TCR beta sequences accurately predicted the HLA-A and HLA-B alleles for most subjects in the first cohort. The 87-base-pair reads could not distinguish some IMGT-functional V segments, including TRBV6-2 and TRBV6-3, so those segments were excluded. Because some donors lacked HLA typing at each locus, the association tests relied only on the typed subset. Compared with equally common non-associated chains, HLA-associated TCR beta chains in a later analysis were more clonally expanded and had lower generation probabilities. The sequencing pipeline was judged likely to have produced a cluster of highly shared sequence variants as a technical artifact. In vitro tests confirmed that three of the cytomegalovirus-associated TCR beta chains recognize cytomegalovirus antigens. A later genetic analysis reported fewer N-insertions in productive TCRs among donors in an Asian-associated ancestry cluster than the approximately 700-donor mean. Cytomegalovirus status was reported to be diagnosed by the classifier with high specificity and sensitivity in both the original and validation cohorts. Strong co-occurrence of HLA alleles, especially DR and DQ, made assigning TCR associations to individual alleles difficult. A later genetic analysis associated a missense DCLRE1C variant with V-gene and J-gene trimming of TCR beta chains, and an independent cohort replicated the association. Correlated functional status among segregating V segments might be attributable to linkage disequilibrium, but an unknown experimental factor could not be ruled out. According to a later analysis, parvovirus B19, influenza, CMV and Epstein-Barr virus appeared linked to several top co-occurrence clusters. A later analysis associated 16,951 TCR beta sequences with specific HLA alleles at a false discovery rate of 0.05. According to a later analysis, most CMV-associated TCR beta chains appeared to be HLA-restricted, and the HLA associations seemed to be driven largely by CMV exposure. Immune exposure information for the cohort was limited to CMV serostatus. In an earlier analysis of roughly 560 of the donors, most TCR beta V segments were observed in productive rearrangements about 87% or about 30% of the time, broadly matching IMGT annotations. The study listed approximately 150 TCR beta chains as associated with cytomegalovirus. Because counts were too low, seventeen rarely observed V segments, including chromosome 9 orphons, were excluded from the earlier analysis of some 540 of the donors. Most TCR sequences were seen in very few donors, while some public TCRs were found in many individuals. The authors suggested that the approach could potentially be generalized to other disease states and immunological phenotypes. Only TCR beta chains were sequenced in this cohort, and the absence of alpha or paired-chain data limited detectable features. In a later analysis, the rate of TCR association differed among HLA loci, with DRB1 alleles having the most associated TCRs and HLA-C alleles having the fewest. The presence/absence analyses assumed that sequencing depth was roughly uniform across donors, and that assumption may not be true.

The rearrangement combines TRBV9 with TRBJ2-7; 12 middle bases align to TRBD2. The sequence came from a woman aged 25 to 39 in good health and CMV-seronegative. The sequencing input was PBMCs. Read as DNA, the sequence is TGTGCCAGCAGCGCTGCTAGCGGGAGGGCCGGGGAGCAGTACTTC. The encoded protein is CASSAASGRAGEQYF.